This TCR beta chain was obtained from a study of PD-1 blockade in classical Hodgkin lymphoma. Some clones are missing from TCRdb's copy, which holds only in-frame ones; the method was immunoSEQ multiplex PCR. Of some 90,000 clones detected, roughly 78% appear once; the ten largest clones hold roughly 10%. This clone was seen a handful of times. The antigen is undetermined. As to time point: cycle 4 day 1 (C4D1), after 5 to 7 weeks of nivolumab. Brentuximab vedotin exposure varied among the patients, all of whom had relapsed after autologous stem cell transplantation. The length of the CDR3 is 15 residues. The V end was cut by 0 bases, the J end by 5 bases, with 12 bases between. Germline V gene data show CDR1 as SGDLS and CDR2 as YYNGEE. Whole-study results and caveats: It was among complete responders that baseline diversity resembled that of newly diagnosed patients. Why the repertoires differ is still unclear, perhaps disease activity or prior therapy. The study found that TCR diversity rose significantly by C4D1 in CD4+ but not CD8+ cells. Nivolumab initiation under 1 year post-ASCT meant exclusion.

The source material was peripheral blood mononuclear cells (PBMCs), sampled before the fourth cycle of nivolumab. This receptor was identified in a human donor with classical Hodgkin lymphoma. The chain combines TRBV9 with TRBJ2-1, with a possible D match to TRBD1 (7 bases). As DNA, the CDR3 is TGTGCCAGCAGCGTAGGACAGGGAGGAAACAATGAGCAGTTCTTC. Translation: CASSVGQGGNNEQFF.